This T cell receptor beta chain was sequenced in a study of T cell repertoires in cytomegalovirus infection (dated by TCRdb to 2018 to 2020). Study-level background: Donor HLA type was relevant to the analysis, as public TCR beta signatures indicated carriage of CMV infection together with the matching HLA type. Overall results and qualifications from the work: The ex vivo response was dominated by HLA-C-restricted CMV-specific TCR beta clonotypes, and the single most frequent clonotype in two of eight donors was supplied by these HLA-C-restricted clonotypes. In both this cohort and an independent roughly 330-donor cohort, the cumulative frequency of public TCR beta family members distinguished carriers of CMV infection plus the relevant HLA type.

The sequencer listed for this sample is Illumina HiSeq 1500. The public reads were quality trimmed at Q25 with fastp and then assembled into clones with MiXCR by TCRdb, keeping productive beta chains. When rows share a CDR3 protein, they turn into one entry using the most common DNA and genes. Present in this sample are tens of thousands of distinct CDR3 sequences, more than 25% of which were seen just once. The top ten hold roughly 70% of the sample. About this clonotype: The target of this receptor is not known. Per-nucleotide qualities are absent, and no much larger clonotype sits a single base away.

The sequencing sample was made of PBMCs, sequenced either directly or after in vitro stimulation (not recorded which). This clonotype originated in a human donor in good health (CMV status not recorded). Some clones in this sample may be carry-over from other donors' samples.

The sequenced DNA: TGTGCCAGCAGTGGAAGCGGGGAGCTGTTTTTT. It codes for CASSGSGELFF. Here the chain combines TRBV2 and TRBJ2-2, with the identity of the D gene unclear. The germline V gene sets CDR1 to SNHLY and CDR2 to FYNNEI. From its cysteine to its phenylalanine, the CDR3 spans 11 amino acids. CDR3 DNA only is kept here, 33 bases in frame from base 1. The junction shows trimming of 4 bases on V and 7 bases on J, plus 4 bases between the germline ends.